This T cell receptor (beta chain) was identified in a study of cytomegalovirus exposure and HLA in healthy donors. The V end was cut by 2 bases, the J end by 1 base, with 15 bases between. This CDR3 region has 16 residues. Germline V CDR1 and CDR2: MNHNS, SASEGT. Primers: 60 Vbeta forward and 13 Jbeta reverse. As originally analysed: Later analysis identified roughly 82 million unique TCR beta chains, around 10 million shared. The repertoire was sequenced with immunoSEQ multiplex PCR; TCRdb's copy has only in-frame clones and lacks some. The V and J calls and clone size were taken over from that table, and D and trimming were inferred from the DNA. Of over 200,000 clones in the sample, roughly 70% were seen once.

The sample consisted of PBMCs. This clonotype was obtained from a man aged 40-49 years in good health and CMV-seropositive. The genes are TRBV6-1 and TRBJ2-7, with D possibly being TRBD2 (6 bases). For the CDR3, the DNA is TGTGCCAGCAGTGAAAGGTCGGGCGGGGCGTCCTACGAGCAGTACTTC. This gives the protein CASSERSGGASYEQYF.